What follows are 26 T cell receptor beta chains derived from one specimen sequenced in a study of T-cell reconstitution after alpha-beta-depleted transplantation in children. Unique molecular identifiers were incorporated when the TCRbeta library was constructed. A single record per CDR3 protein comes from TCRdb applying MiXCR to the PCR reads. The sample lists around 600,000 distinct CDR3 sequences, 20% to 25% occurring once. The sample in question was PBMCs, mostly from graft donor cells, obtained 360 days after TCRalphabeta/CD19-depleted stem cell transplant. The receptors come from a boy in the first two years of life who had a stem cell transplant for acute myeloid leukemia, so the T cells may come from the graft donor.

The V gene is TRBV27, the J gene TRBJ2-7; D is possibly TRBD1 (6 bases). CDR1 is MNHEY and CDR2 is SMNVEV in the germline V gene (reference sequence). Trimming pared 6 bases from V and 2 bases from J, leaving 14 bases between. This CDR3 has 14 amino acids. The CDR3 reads CASRPTGRAYEQYF. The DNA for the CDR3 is TGTGCCAGCAGACCTACAGGGCGGGCCTACGAGCAGTACTTC.

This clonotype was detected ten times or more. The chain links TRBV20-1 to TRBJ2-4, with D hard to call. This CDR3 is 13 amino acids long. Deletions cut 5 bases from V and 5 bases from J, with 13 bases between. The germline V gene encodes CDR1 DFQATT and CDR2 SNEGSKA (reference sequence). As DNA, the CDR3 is TGCAGTGCTCATATCGGTACCCAAAACATTCAGTACTTC. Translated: CSAHIGTQNIQYF.

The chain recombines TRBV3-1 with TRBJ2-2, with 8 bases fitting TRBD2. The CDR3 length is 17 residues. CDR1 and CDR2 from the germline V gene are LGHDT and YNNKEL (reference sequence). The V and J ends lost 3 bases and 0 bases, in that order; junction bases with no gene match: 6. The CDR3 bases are TGTGCCAGCAGCCAGGCAGCGGGGGCCACGAACACCGGGGAGCTGTTTTTT. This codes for CASSQAAGATNTGELFF.

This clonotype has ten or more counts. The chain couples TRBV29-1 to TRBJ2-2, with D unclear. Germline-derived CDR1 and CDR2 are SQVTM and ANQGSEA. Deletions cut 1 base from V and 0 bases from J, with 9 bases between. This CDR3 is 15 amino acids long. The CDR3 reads CSVEGGVTNTGELFF. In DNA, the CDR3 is TGCAGCGTTGAAGGAGGAGTTACGAACACCGGGGAGCTGTTTTTT.

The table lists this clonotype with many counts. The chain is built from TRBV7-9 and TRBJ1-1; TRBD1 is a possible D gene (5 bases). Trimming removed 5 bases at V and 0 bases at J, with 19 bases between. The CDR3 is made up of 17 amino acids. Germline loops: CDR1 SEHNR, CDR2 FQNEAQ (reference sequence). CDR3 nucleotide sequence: TGTGCCAGCAGCCCGAACCCGGGACGGAAGATGAACACTGAAGCTTTCTTT. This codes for CASSPNPGRKMNTEAFF.

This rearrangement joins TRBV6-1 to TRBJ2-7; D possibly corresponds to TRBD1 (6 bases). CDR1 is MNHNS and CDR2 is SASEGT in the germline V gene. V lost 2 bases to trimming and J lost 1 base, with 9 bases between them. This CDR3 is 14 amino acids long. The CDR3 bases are TGTGCCAGCAGTGAACCCAGGGGATCCTACGAGCAGTACGTC. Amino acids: CASSEPRGSYEQYV.

The CDR3: CASARRHTLETQYF. CDR3 DNA sequence: TGTGCCAGCGCCCGGCGACACACGTTAGAGACCCAGTACTTC. The rearrangement links TRBV28 to TRBJ2-5; D gene uncertain. V was cut by 8 bases and J by 4 bases, with 17 bases left in between. The CDR3 loop spans 14 amino acids. CDR1 and CDR2 (germline): MDHEN, SYDVKM.

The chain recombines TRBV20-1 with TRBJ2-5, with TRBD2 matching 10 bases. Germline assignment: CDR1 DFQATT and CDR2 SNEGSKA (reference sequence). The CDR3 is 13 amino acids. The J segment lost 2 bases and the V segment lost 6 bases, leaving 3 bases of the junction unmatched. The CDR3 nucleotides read TGCAGTGCCTTTAGCGGGGGGCAAGAGACCCAGTACTTC. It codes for CSAFSGGQETQYF.

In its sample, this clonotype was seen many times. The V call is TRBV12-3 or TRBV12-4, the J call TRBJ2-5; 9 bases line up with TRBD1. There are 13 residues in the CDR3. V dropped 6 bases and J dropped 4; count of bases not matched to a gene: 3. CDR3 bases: TGTGCCAGCAGGGAACAGGGGGCAGAGACCCAGTACTTC. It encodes CASREQGAETQYF.

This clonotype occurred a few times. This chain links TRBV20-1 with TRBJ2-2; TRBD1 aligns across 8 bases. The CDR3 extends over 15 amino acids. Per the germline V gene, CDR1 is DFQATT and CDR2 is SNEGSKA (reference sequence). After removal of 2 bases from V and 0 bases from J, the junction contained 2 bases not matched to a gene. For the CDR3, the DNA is TGCAGTGCTAGACCGGGACAGGCGAACACCGGGGAGCTGTTTTTT. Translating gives CSARPGQANTGELFF.

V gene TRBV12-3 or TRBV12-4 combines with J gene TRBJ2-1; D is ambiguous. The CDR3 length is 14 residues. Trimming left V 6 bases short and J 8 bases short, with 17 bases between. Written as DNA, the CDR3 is TGTGCCAGCAGGCGAAGAGGCCCGGCCCATGAGCAGTTCTTC. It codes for CASRRRGPAHEQFF.

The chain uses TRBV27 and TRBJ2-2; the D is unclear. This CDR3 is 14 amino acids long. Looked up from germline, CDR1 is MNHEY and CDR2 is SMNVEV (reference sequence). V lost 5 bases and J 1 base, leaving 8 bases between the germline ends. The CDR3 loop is CASSLVMNTGELFF. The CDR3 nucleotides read TGTGCCAGCAGTCTAGTGATGAACACCGGGGAGCTGTTTTTT.

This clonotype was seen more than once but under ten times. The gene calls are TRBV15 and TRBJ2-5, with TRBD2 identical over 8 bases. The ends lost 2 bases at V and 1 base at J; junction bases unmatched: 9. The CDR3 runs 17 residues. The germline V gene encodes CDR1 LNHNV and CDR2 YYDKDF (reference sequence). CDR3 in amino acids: CATSRLALSGGQETQYF. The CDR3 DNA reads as TGTGCCACCAGCAGATTGGCCTTAAGCGGGGGCCAAGAGACCCAGTACTTC.

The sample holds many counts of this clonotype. The CDR3 loop reads CASSLRDTGNTGELFF. CDR3 bases: TGCGCCAGCAGCTTGCGGGACACGGGGAACACCGGGGAGCTGTTTTTT. The chain has TRBV5-1 and TRBJ2-2; possibly TRBD1 for D (6 bases). Trimming took off 1 base at V and 1 base at J, with 11 bases between the two ends. Per the germline V gene, CDR1 is SGHRS and CDR2 is YFSETQ. The CDR3 consists of 16 residues.

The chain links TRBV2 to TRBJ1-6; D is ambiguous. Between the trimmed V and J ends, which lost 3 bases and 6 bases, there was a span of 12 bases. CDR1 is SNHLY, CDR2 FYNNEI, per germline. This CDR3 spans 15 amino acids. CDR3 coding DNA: TGTGCCAGCAGTGATCGTGGCCAACTTAATTCACCCCTCCACTTT. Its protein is CASSDRGQLNSPLHF.

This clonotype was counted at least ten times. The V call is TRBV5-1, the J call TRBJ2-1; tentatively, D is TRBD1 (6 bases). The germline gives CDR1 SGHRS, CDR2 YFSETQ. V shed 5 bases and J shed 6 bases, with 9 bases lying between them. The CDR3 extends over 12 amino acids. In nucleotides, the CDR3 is TGCGCCAGCAGATGGGACATCAATGAGCAGTTCTTC. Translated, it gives CASRWDINEQFF.

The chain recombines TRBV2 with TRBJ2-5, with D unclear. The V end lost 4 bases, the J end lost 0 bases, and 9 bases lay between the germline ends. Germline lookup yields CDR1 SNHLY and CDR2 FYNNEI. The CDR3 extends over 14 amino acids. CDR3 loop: CASSVRLDQETQYF. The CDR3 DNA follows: TGTGCCAGCAGTGTAAGGCTAGACCAAGAGACCCAGTACTTC.

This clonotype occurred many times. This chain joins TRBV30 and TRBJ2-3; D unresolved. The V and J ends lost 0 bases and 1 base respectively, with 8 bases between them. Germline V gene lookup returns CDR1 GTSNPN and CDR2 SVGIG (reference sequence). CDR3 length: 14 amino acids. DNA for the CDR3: TGTGCCTGGAGTGTATTTCAGGGCACAGATACGCAGTATTTT. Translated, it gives CAWSVFQGTDTQYF.

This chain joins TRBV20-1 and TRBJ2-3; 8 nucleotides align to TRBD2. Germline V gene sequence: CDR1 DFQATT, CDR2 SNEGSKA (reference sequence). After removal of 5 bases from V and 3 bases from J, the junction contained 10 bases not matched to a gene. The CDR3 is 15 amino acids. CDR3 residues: CSAPFPGGPTDTQYF. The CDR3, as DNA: TGCAGTGCTCCTTTCCCGGGGGGGCCTACAGATACGCAGTATTTT.

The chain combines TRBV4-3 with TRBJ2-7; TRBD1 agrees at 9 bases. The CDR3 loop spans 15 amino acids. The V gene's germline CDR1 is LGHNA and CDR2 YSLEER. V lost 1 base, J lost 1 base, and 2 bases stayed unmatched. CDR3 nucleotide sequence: TGCGCCAGCAGCCAAGGTGGGACAGGGTCCTACGAGCAGTACTTC. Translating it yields CASSQGGTGSYEQYF.

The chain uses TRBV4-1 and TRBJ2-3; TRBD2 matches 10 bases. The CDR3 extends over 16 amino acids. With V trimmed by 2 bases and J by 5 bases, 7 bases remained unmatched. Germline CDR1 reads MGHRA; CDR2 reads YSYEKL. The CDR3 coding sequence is TGCGCCAGCAGCCAACAACCGGGACTAGCGATAGATACGCAGTATTTT. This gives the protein CASSQQPGLAIDTQYF.

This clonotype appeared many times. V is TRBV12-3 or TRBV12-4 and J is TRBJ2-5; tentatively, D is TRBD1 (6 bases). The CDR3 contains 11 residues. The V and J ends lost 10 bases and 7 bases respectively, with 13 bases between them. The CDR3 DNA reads TGTGCCACCTTAGCCAGGGGGACCCAGTACTTC. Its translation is CATLARGTQYF.

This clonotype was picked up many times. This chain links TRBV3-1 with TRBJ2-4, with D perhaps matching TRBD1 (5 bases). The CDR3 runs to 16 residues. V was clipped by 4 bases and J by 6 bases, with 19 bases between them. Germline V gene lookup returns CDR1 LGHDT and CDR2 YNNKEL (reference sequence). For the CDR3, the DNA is TGTGCCAGCAGCCGGACGCAGGGCCCGATCGGAAACATTCAGTACTTC. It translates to CASSRTQGPIGNIQYF.

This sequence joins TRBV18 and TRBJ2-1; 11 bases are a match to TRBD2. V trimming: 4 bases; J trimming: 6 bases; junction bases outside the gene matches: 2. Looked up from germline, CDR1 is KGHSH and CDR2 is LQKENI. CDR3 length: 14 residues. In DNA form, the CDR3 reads TGTGCCAGCTCACGTAGCGGGGGGGTCAATGAGCAGTTCTTC. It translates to CASSRSGGVNEQFF.

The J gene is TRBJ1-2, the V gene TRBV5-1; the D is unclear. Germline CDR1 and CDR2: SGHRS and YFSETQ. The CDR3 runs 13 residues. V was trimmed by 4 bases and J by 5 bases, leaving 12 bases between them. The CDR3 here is CASSRTFRYGYTF. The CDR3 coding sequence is TGCGCCAGCAGCCGCACCTTCCGTTATGGCTACACCTTC.

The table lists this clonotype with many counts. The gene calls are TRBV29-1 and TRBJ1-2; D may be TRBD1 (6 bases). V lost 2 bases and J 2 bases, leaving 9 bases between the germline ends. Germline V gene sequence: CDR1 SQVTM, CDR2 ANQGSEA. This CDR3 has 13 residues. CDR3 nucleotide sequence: TGCAGCGTTGAAACAGGGAGGAACTATGGCTACACCTTC. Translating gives CSVETGRNYGYTF.